The 24 T cell receptor beta chains below were found in one sample sequenced in a study of CD8 T cells in ankylosing spondylitis. TCRdb independently ran MiXCR on the 5' RACE reads; one entry per CDR3 protein. The sample carries around 130,000 distinct CDR3 sequences, about an eighth recorded once. Sequencing used blood, either unsorted or a sorted T cell fraction (not recorded which). These receptor sequences come from a female donor with ankylosing spondylitis or in good health (not recorded which).

This clonotype has ten or more counts. The genes are TRBV28 and TRBJ1-4, with D possibly TRBD1 on 6 matching bases. The CDR3 covers 16 residues. Germline loops: CDR1 MDHEN, CDR2 SYDVKM. V was cut by 4 bases and J by 2 bases, with 14 bases left in between. In DNA form, the CDR3 reads TGTGCCAGCAGTTCCGCCTCAGGGGCCACTAATGAAAAACTGTTTTTT. Protein product: CASSSASGATNEKLFF.

Only a few counts were recorded for this clonotype. The chain recombines TRBV9 with TRBJ1-2; no clear D gene. The CDR3 sequence is 14 residues long. Deletions cut 3 bases from V and 4 bases from J, with 13 bases between. In germline, CDR1 is SGDLS, CDR2 YYNGEE. DNA of the CDR3: TGTGCCAGCAGCGCCGAGGAATTCAGCTATGGCTACACCTTC. It specifies CASSAEEFSYGYTF.

The gene calls are TRBV7-2 and TRBJ2-5; unclear D gene. Trimming removed 3 bases from V and 5 bases from J, with 10 bases in between. The CDR3 totals 13 residues. CDR1 is SGHTA, CDR2 FQGNSA, per germline. Written as DNA, the CDR3 is TGTGCCAGCAGCTTGTCCGCCGGGGAGACCCAGTACTTC. Its protein product is CASSLSAGETQYF.

J is TRBJ2-3 and V is TRBV12-5; D is possibly TRBD1 (6 bases). The germline CDR1 and CDR2 sequences are LGHNT and FRNRAP. Trimming cost V 8 bases and J 2 bases, with 11 bases left between them. This CDR3 region has 13 residues. This chain's CDR3 is CASTGQTTDTQYF. In DNA form, the CDR3 reads TGTGCTAGTACCGGACAGACCACAGATACGCAGTATTTT. The whole variable domain, filled in from reference TRBV12-5 and TRBJ2-3, reads DARVTQTPRHKVTEMGQEVTMRCQPILGHNTVFWYRQTMMQGLELLAYFRNRAPLDDSGMPKDRFSAEMPDATLATLKIQPSEPRDSAVYFCASTGQTTDTQYFGPGTRLTVL.

The sample holds many counts of this clonotype. V and J are TRBV6-1 and TRBJ1-2; D gene ambiguous. Germline loops: CDR1 MNHNS, CDR2 SASEGT. V lost 4 bases to trimming and J lost 14 bases, with 20 bases between them. The CDR3 has 13 residues. CDR3 in DNA: TGTGCCAGCAGTGGGTCAGAAGGCAGCGGTAATACCTTC. This gives the protein CASSGSEGSGNTF.

This clonotype came up a few times. The chain is built from TRBV2 and TRBJ2-1, with D perhaps matching TRBD2 (6 bases). The CDR3 contains 15 residues. In germline, CDR1 is SNHLY, CDR2 FYNNEI. The V and J ends lost 7 bases and 5 bases respectively, with 18 bases between them. CDR3 protein: CASIRNGSPDNEQFF. CDR3 in DNA: TGTGCCAGCATTAGGAACGGGAGTCCCGACAATGAGCAGTTCTTC.

The CDR3 nucleotides are TGCGCCAGCAGCTTGGACGGACAGGCTTGGGGTGAGCAGTTCTTC. This translates into CASSLDGQAWGEQFF. This sequence joins TRBV5-1 and TRBJ2-1; TRBD1 aligns across 7 bases. There are 15 residues in the CDR3. Per germline, CDR1 SGHRS and CDR2 YFSETQ. With 0 bases clipped from V and 9 bases from J, the junction kept 9 bases outside the gene matches.

Turning to this clonotype: The junction does not match germline at one end; this may be a read error. The rearrangement links TRBV5-1 to TRBJ1-1; tentatively, D is TRBD1 (5 bases). Germline V lookup: CDR1 SGHRS, CDR2 YFSETQ. The CDR3 spans 14 residues. The CDR3 spells CASSLVVGTTDAFF. CDR3 nucleotides: TGCGCCAGCAGCTTGGTGGTCGGGACCACTGACGCTTTCTTT.

A few counts support this clonotype. This chain joins TRBV5-5 and TRBJ2-3; possibly TRBD1 or TRBD2 for D (6 bases each). The germline CDR1 and CDR2 sequences are SGHKS and YYEKEE (reference sequence). This CDR3 comprises 20 residues. V lost 0 bases, J lost 8 bases, and 31 bases lay in between. CDR3 sequence reads: CASSLDPGTPYRSRGGTQYF. The CDR3 DNA follows: TGTGCCAGCAGCTTGGACCCCGGGACACCTTATAGGTCCCGGGGAGGTACGCAGTATTTT.

The chain combines TRBV6-2 or TRBV6-3 with TRBJ2-1; D call uncertain. V shed 2 bases and J shed 3 bases, with 8 bases lying between them. The V gene's germline CDR1 is MNHEY and CDR2 SVGEGT. The length of the CDR3 is 14 residues. The CDR3 reads CASSYDPSYNEQFF. CDR3 sequence (DNA): TGTGCCAGCAGTTACGATCCTAGCTACAATGAGCAGTTCTTC.

This clonotype was observed a few times. The chain combines TRBV2 with TRBJ1-2, with D perhaps TRBD1 (5 bases). CDR3 size: 13 residues. Germline assignment: CDR1 SNHLY and CDR2 FYNNEI. Trimming took off 8 bases at V and 10 bases at J, with 20 bases between the two ends. CDR3 nucleotides: TGTGCCAGCCCACCGGGGGAGGCTAAGGTCTACACCTTC. Protein: CASPPGEAKVYTF.

This clonotype was found a few times. The gene calls are TRBV5-1 and TRBJ2-3, with 8 positions matching TRBD2. Germline V gene data show CDR1 as SGHRS and CDR2 as YFSETQ. Trimming took 0 bases from V and 2 from J; bases not matched to a gene: 11. This CDR3 has 18 residues. The CDR3 DNA reads as TGCGCCAGCAGCTTGGCCTCGGGCGGGGGGAAAAACACAGATACGCAGTATTTT. Translation: CASSLASGGGKNTDTQYF.

V and J are TRBV18 and TRBJ1-5; tentative D call: TRBD1 (6 bases). Germline-derived CDR1 and CDR2 are KGHSH and LQKENI. CDR3 size: 13 residues. V was cut by 3 bases and J by 4 bases, with 7 bases left in between. Here the CDR3 reads CASSPQGNQPQHF. CDR3 bases: TGTGCCAGCTCACCCCAGGGGAATCAGCCCCAGCATTTT.

This clonotype was recorded many times. This chain joins TRBV5-1 and TRBJ2-5; D ambiguous. The ends were cut back, 1 base at V and 5 bases at J, with 6 bases in the middle. Germline V gives CDR1 SGHRS, CDR2 YFSETQ. The CDR3 is 12 residues long. The CDR3 DNA reads TGCGCCAGCAGCTTGCCATCGGAGACCCAGTACTTC. As protein: CASSLPSETQYF.

Points on this clonotype: This sequence may be a read error, since a much larger clone differs from it by one base. The chain is built from TRBV3-1 and TRBJ2-1; D is unclear. CDR3 length equals 14 residues. Germline V CDR1 and CDR2: LGHDT, YNNKEL (reference sequence). CDR3 amino acids: CANSLEAKSGEQFF. Written as DNA, the CDR3 is TGTGCCAACAGCCTTGAGGCCAAAAGTGGTGAGCAGTTCTTC.

V gene TRBV12-3 or TRBV12-4 combines with J gene TRBJ2-5, with no clear D. V lost 2 bases, J lost 5 bases, and 12 bases lay in between. This CDR3 has 14 residues. CDR3: CASSLSPVTETQYF. As DNA, the CDR3 is TGTGCCAGCAGTTTAAGCCCCGTGACGGAGACCCAGTACTTC.

This clonotype was counted at least ten times. The CDR3 sequence is CASSTRQGTSGNTIYF. The CDR3 DNA follows: TGTGCCAGCAGCACGCGACAGGGAACGTCTGGAAACACCATATATTTT. The chain is built from TRBV9 and TRBJ1-3, with 7 bases matching TRBD1. CDR3 length: 16 amino acids. Looked up from germline, CDR1 is SGDLS and CDR2 is YYNGEE. Losses at the gene ends were 4 bases for V and 1 base for J; bases not matched to a gene: 8. Combining the CDR3 with reference TRBV9 and TRBJ1-3 gives the whole variable domain DSGVTQTPKHLITATGQRVTLRCSPRSGDLSVYWYQQSLDQGLQFLIQYYNGEERAKGNILERFSAQQFPDLHSELNLSSLELGDSALYFCASSTRQGTSGNTIYFGEGSWLTVV.

The V call is TRBV28, the J call TRBJ2-7; no definite D call. Germline V gene sequence: CDR1 MDHEN, CDR2 SYDVKM. This CDR3 contains 12 residues. Trimming shortened V by 6 bases and J by 3 bases, and 9 bases separated the two germline ends. The CDR3 loop reads CASSLSFYEQYF. For the CDR3, the DNA is TGTGCCAGCAGCCTAAGCTTCTACGAGCAGTACTTC.

This clonotype was detected a few times. This chain uses TRBV7-8 with TRBJ1-1, with a weak D call TRBD1 (5 bases). CDR1 is SGHVS and CDR2 is FQNEAQ in the germline V gene. The V and J ends lost 4 bases and 6 bases respectively, with 21 bases between them. The CDR3 runs 16 residues. This chain's CDR3 is CASSSSRTPLFAEAFF. CDR3 sequence (DNA): TGTGCCAGCAGCTCCTCCCGGACACCCCTCTTCGCTGAAGCTTTCTTT. The whole variable domain, remainder taken from reference TRBV7-8 and TRBJ1-1, is GAGVSQSPRYKVAKRGQDVALRCDPISGHVSLFWYQQALGQGPEFLTYFQNEAQLDKSGLPSDRFFAERPEGSVSTLKIQRTQQEDSAVYLCASSSSRTPLFAEAFFGQGTRLTVV.

This clonotype was observed many times. The chain uses TRBV7-2 and TRBJ1-2; D may be TRBD1 (6 bases). The V end was cut by 5 bases, the J end by 4 bases, with 11 bases between. The CDR3 consists of 13 residues. Per the germline V gene, CDR1 is SGHTA and CDR2 is FQGNSA. The DNA of the CDR3 is TGTGCCAGCAGCCCTAGACAGGCCTATGGCTACACCTTC. Protein product: CASSPRQAYGYTF.

The chain employs TRBV12-3 or TRBV12-4 and TRBJ1-5; 7 bases are a match to TRBD1. J was trimmed by 5 bases and V by 5 bases; bases with no gene match: 6. The CDR3 totals 14 residues. For the CDR3, the DNA is TGTGCCAGCAGTCCCAACAGGGGCTATCAGCCCCAGCATTTT. Protein sequence: CASSPNRGYQPQHF.

This clonotype was recorded a few times. The chain employs TRBV5-1 and TRBJ1-2, with D perhaps TRBD1 (6 bases). Germline V gene data show CDR1 as SGHRS and CDR2 as YFSETQ. Trimming took off 5 bases at V and 7 bases at J, with 12 bases between the two ends. CDR3 size: 12 residues. CDR3 DNA: TGCGCCAGCAGTCTGCAGGGGTTTGGCTACACCTTC. Translation: CASSLQGFGYTF.

This clonotype was detected only a few times. V is TRBV24-1 and J is TRBJ2-1, with D perhaps assigned TRBD1 or TRBD2 (5 bases each). Germline CDR1 is KGHDR and CDR2 is SFDVKD. V was trimmed by 1 base and J by 8 bases, leaving 8 bases between them. CDR3 length: 13 amino acids. CDR3 DNA: TGTGCCACCAGTGATTTTTTGGGACATGAGCAGTTCTTC. It encodes CATSDFLGHEQFF.

Many counts were recorded for this clonotype. This chain connects TRBV5-1 to TRBJ1-1, with D tentatively TRBD1 (6 bases). This CDR3 contains 15 residues. The germline gives CDR1 SGHRS, CDR2 YFSETQ. Trimming took off 4 bases at V and 3 bases at J, with 16 bases between the two ends. CDR3 residues: CASSPLLGADTEAFF. In DNA, the CDR3 is TGCGCCAGCAGCCCCCTGTTGGGGGCGGACACTGAAGCTTTCTTT.